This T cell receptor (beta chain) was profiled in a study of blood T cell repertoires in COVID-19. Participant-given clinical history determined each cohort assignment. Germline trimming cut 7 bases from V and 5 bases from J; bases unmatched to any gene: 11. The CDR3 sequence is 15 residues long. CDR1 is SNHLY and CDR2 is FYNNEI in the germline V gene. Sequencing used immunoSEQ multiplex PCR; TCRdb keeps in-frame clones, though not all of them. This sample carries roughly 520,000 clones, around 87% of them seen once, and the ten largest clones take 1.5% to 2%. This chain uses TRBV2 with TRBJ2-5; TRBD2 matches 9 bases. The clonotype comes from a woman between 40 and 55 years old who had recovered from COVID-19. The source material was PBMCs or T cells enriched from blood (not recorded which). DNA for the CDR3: TGTGCCAGCACCCCGACTAGCGGAGTAGATGAGACCCAGTACTTC. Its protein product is CASTPTSGVDETQYF.